One and the same sample provided the 27 T cell receptor beta chains below, sequenced in a study of blood T cell repertoires in COVID-19. Sequenced by immunoSEQ multiplex PCR; TCRdb stores in-frame clones only, minus some. This sample has 99,000 or so clones, with roughly 76% found just once. Sequencing was done on a sample of peripheral blood. Receptor source: a woman in her 70s with acute or convalescent COVID-19.

V gene TRBV12-5 combines with J gene TRBJ1-6, with a possible D match to TRBD1 (5 bases). Trimming removed 4 bases from V and 1 base from J, with 14 bases in between. CDR1 is LGHNT, CDR2 FRNRAP, per germline. This CDR3 has 17 residues. The CDR3 region is CASGYWGVRSYNSPLHF. DNA of the CDR3: TGTGCTAGTGGTTACTGGGGGGTCAGGTCCTATAATTCACCCCTCCACTTT.

The chain uses TRBV3-1 (or the pseudogene TRBV3-2) and TRBJ2-5; D perhaps matches TRBD1 (6 bases). The CDR3 is made up of 14 amino acids. The germline gives CDR1 LGHDT, CDR2 YNNKEL (reference sequence). Trimming removed 5 bases from V and 10 bases from J, with 20 bases in between. The CDR3 coding sequence is TGTGCCAGCAGCACTGCCGGCGGCAAAGGGGGCCAGTACTTC. This codes for CASSTAGGKGGQYF.

This clone has a handful of counts. V usage is TRBV5-6 and J usage is TRBJ2-7; TRBD1 matches at 7 bases. The trim removed 1 base at V and 1 base at J, leaving 5 bases unmatched. The CDR3 totals 15 residues. CDR1 is SGHDT, CDR2 YYEEEE, per germline. CDR3 region: CASSLPWDSSYEQYF. The CDR3 region has the DNA TGTGCCAGCAGCTTGCCCTGGGACAGTTCCTACGAGCAGTACTTC.

The rearrangement joins TRBV7-3 to TRBJ2-1; D is perhaps TRBD1 (5 bases). Germline V lookup: CDR1 SGHTA, CDR2 FQGTGA. The CDR3 covers 15 residues. The V gene lost 1 base and the J gene lost 3 bases, with 10 bases spanning the gap. The CDR3, as DNA: TGTGCCAGCAGCTTAAAACCAGGGCGCTACAATGAGCAGTTCTTC. Translated: CASSLKPGRYNEQFF.

This clone has only one observation. J is TRBJ1-5 and V is TRBV5-6; D is undetermined. Germline V gene data show CDR1 as SGHDT and CDR2 as YYEEEE. V was clipped by 2 bases and J by 4 bases, with 7 bases between them. CDR3 length equals 13 residues. CDR3 in DNA: TGTGCCAGCAGCTTTTCCCCGAATCAGCCCCAGCATTTT. It translates to CASSFSPNQPQHF.

This clone was observed once. The rearrangement links TRBV5-1 to TRBJ2-1; 13 positions match TRBD2. From germline, CDR1 is SGHRS and CDR2 YFSETQ. The CDR3 sequence is 16 residues long. V shed 2 bases and J 4 bases; nucleotides not matched to a gene: 3. The CDR3 reads CASSFGLAGVYNEQFF. CDR3 bases: TGCGCCAGCAGCTTCGGACTAGCGGGGGTTTACAATGAGCAGTTCTTC.

This chain connects TRBV5-1 to TRBJ2-3, with D maybe TRBD2 (5 bases). Germline CDR1 SGHRS, CDR2 YFSETQ. This CDR3 region has 15 residues. V was cut by 1 base and J by 2 bases, with 11 bases left in between. CDR3 region: CASSLSSGITDTQYF. As DNA, the CDR3 is TGCGCCAGCAGCTTGTCGAGCGGAATCACAGATACGCAGTATTTT.

This chain links TRBV7-3 with TRBJ2-2, with 8 bases aligning to TRBD1. The germline V gene encodes CDR1 SGHTA and CDR2 FQGTGA. This CDR3 contains 15 residues. V lost 5 bases, J lost 5 bases, and 7 bases stayed unmatched. The CDR3 DNA sequence: TGTGCCAGCAGCCCAGACAGGGGAGGAACCGGGGAGCTGTTTTTT. It encodes CASSPDRGGTGELFF.

This rearrangement joins TRBV29-1 to TRBJ1-1; D gene unclear. Deletions cut 1 base from V and 0 bases from J, with 12 bases between. Germline V CDR1 and CDR2: SQVTM, ANQGSEA. The CDR3 has 15 amino acids. The CDR3 coding sequence is TGCAGCGTTGAAGGAAGCTCCTCTATGAACACTGAAGCTTTCTTT. It encodes CSVEGSSSMNTEAFF.

The genes are TRBV28 and TRBJ1-1, with D possibly TRBD1 on 5 matching bases. The CDR3 has 13 residues. Trimming stripped 3 bases from V and 5 bases from J, with 10 bases between. The germline V gene encodes CDR1 MDHEN and CDR2 SYDVKM. The CDR3 loop is CASSFEGRTEAFF. The CDR3 region has the DNA TGTGCCAGCAGTTTTGAGGGGAGGACTGAAGCTTTCTTT.

The CDR3 region is CASSPASSYEQYF. Here the CDR3 DNA reads TGTGCCAGCTCACCTGCCAGCTCCTACGAGCAGTACTTC. J is TRBJ2-7 and V is TRBV18; D unresolved. Germline values: CDR1 KGHSH, CDR2 LQKENI. CDR3 length equals 13 residues. V gave up 3 bases and J gave up 0 bases, with 6 bases separating them.

This clone showed up just a few times. The CDR3 reads CASSLTGLFYGYTF. The CDR3 nucleotides are TGTGCCAGTAGTCTCACAGGCCTCTTCTATGGCTACACCTTC. This chain connects TRBV19 to TRBJ1-2, with a tentative D call TRBD1 (5 bases). Trimming stripped 5 bases from V and 4 bases from J, with 14 bases between. The CDR3 spans 14 residues. Germline CDR1 LNHDA, CDR2 SQIVND (reference sequence).

The CDR3 sequence: CSVIGRDRANSGANVLTF. The CDR3 nucleotides are TGCAGCGTGATAGGTCGGGACAGGGCTAACTCTGGGGCCAACGTCCTGACTTTC. The chain links TRBV29-1 to TRBJ2-6; 9 bases map to TRBD1. V shed 6 bases, J shed 0 bases, and the junction held 12 bases outside the gene matches. The CDR3 consists of 18 residues. Per germline, CDR1 SQVTM and CDR2 ANQGSEA.

This clone was picked up many times. The chain has TRBV7-7 and TRBJ2-1; 8 bases align to TRBD1. Looked up from germline, CDR1 is SSHAT and CDR2 is FNYEAQ (reference sequence). The CDR3 is 14 amino acids. J was trimmed by 6 bases and V by 4 bases; bases with no gene match: 5. In nucleotides, the CDR3 is TGTGCCAGCAGCTCCGGGACAGGACGCAATGAGCAGTTCTTC. It translates to CASSSGTGRNEQFF.

This CDR3 is CASSFSAGGGQPQHF. The DNA of the CDR3 is TGTGCCAGCAGCTTCTCCGCAGGTGGAGGACAGCCCCAGCATTTT. The J gene is TRBJ1-5, the V gene TRBV11-2; D remains unclear. This CDR3 has 15 residues. Trimming cost V 3 bases and J 7 bases, with 16 bases left between them. Per germline, CDR1 SGHAT and CDR2 FQNNGV.

V gene TRBV19 combines with J gene TRBJ2-6, with a tentative D call TRBD2 (6 bases). From germline, CDR1 is LNHDA and CDR2 SQIVND (reference sequence). V was trimmed by 3 bases and J by 2 bases, leaving 8 bases between them. The CDR3 consists of 15 residues. CDR3 amino acids: CASSIAGTGANVLTF. The CDR3 DNA follows: TGTGCCAGTAGTATTGCGGGAACTGGGGCCAACGTCCTGACTTTC.

The gene calls are TRBV6-5 and TRBJ2-1, with D possibly matching TRBD2 (6 bases). Trimming took 2 bases from V and 8 from J, leaving 13 bases between them. CDR1 and CDR2 from the germline V gene are MNHEY and SVGAGI. The CDR3 loop spans 14 amino acids. The CDR3 loop reads CASSYNRERYEQFF. CDR3 nucleotide sequence: TGTGCCAGCAGTTACAATCGGGAGAGGTATGAGCAGTTCTTC.

This clone was seen a single time. The chain is built from TRBV18 and TRBJ1-5, with D hard to call. The CDR3 sequence is 14 residues long. Germline CDR1 is KGHSH and CDR2 is LQKENI. V was clipped by 3 bases and J by 0 bases, with 6 bases between them. This chain's CDR3 is CASSPLLSNQPQHF. CDR3 nucleotides: TGTGCCAGCTCACCGTTACTTAGCAATCAGCCCCAGCATTTT.

The V gene is TRBV2, the J gene TRBJ2-5; D possibly corresponds to TRBD2 (6 bases). This CDR3 spans 11 amino acids. V was clipped by 6 bases and J by 6 bases, with 8 bases between them. CDR1 SNHLY and CDR2 FYNNEI come from the germline V gene. The CDR3 nucleotides are TGTGCCAGCAGGACTAGTAAGACCCAGTACTTC. Translating gives CASRTSKTQYF.

The CDR3 DNA follows: TGTGCCAGCAGTTCTGGACAGGGCAATCAGCCCCAGCATTTT. As protein: CASSSGQGNQPQHF. The rearrangement links TRBV28 to TRBJ1-5; 7 bases are shared with TRBD1. The germline CDR1 and CDR2 sequences are MDHEN and SYDVKM. The J segment lost 2 bases and the V segment lost 4 bases, leaving 2 bases of the junction unmatched. This CDR3 region has 14 residues.

The chain joins TRBV15 to TRBJ1-6; 7 positions match TRBD1. This CDR3 region has 14 residues. Germline assignment: CDR1 LNHNV and CDR2 YYDKDF (reference sequence). Germline trimming cut 4 bases from V and 9 bases from J; bases unmatched to any gene: 6. This CDR3 is CATSTGGFGSPLHF. Here the CDR3 DNA reads TGTGCCACCAGCACAGGGGGGTTCGGTTCACCCCTCCACTTT.

CDR3 protein: CASSLIPGTSGSTDTQYF. Written as DNA, the CDR3 is TGTGCCAGCAGTTTAATCCCCGGGACTAGCGGGAGCACAGATACGCAGTATTTT. The gene calls are TRBV28 and TRBJ2-3, with 12 bases identical to TRBD2. CDR3 length: 18 amino acids. Germline CDR1 reads MDHEN; CDR2 reads SYDVKM. Germline trimming cut 2 bases from V and 0 bases from J; bases unmatched to any gene: 6.

This clone occurred a few times. V is TRBV6-2 or TRBV6-3 and J is TRBJ2-3; 11 bases are shared with TRBD2. Unmatched junction bases numbered 2, after V lost 2 bases and J lost 4 bases. Germline loops: CDR1 MNHEY, CDR2 SVGEGT. This CDR3 contains 15 residues. CDR3 DNA sequence: TGTGCCAGCAGTTACGAACTAGCGGGAGCAGATACGCAGTATTTT. This sequence encodes CASSYELAGADTQYF.

V usage is TRBV25-1 and J usage is TRBJ2-1; perhaps TRBD2 as D (5 bases). The CDR3 runs to 15 residues. Trimming took off 6 bases at V and 5 bases at J, with 17 bases between the two ends. Per the germline V gene, CDR1 is MGHDK and CDR2 is SYGVNS. DNA for the CDR3: TGTGCCAGCAGGGACTCATCCGGAGCCCACAATGAGCAGTTCTTC. It is translated as CASRDSSGAHNEQFF.

In this sample, this clone turned up a few times. The chain recombines TRBV7-9 with TRBJ2-7; maybe TRBD2 (5 bases). V dropped 2 bases and J dropped 4 bases, with 6 bases sitting between them. This CDR3 is 12 amino acids long. CDR1 is SEHNR, CDR2 FQNEAQ, per germline (reference sequence). As DNA, the CDR3 is TGTGCCAGCAGCTTATCGGGGTACGAGCAGTACTTC. It specifies CASSLSGYEQYF.

With respect to this clone: Within the sample, other DNA sequences also encode this same CDR3. V is TRBV12-5 and J is TRBJ1-1; possibly TRBD1 for D (5 bases). Germline V gene data show CDR1 as LGHNT and CDR2 as FRNRAP. The CDR3 has 14 residues. V dropped 1 base and J dropped 3 bases, with 9 bases sitting between them. The CDR3 nucleotides are TGTGCTAGTGGTTTGGGCCAGGGCGACACTGAAGCTTTCTTT. Protein product: CASGLGQGDTEAFF.

The genes are TRBV2 and TRBJ2-6; weak D call: TRBD2 (6 bases). V was pared by 7 bases and J by 0 bases, with 10 bases between. The V gene's germline CDR1 is SNHLY and CDR2 FYNNEI. The CDR3 runs 15 residues. CDR3 sequence reads: CASTSGSSGANVLTF. CDR3 nucleotide sequence: TGTGCCAGCACCAGCGGGTCCTCTGGGGCCAACGTCCTGACTTTC.